This T cell receptor beta chain appears in the sequencing data of a study of T cell responses to AZD1222 COVID-19 vaccine. Germline CDR1 and CDR2: SGHRS and YFSETQ. Between the trimmed V and J ends, which lost 1 base and 3 bases, there was a span of 14 bases. This CDR3 comprises 15 residues. Sequencing used immunoSEQ multiplex PCR; TCRdb keeps in-frame clones, though not all of them. This sample yields approximately 88,000 clones, of which 92% are seen a single time; 5% to 6.5% belongs to the top ten. The receptor comes from an adult in good health. The chain employs TRBV5-1 and TRBJ2-7; D is unresolved. The sample in question was peripheral blood, obtained on day 0 of AZD1222 vaccination. CDR3 in DNA: TGCGCCAGCAGCTTGTCACCAGACACTTACTACGAGCAGTACTTC. Its protein is CASSLSPDTYYEQYF.